The 6 T cell receptor beta chains given below trace back to one sample, sequenced in a study of T cells after yellow fever vaccination. TCRdb re-called the 5' RACE reads with MiXCR, one entry per CDR3 protein. Counted here are 300,000 to 400,000 distinct CDR3 sequences, approximately 11% occurring once; the ten biggest clones make up less than 3.5%. The sequenced sample was CD4+ T cells sorted from PBMCs, obtained 45 days after the yellow fever booster vaccination. The receptor set was obtained from a man younger than 35 who received the YFV17D yellow fever vaccine.

There are many counts of this clonotype. The J gene is TRBJ2-7, the V gene TRBV7-3; TRBD2 agrees at 7 bases. This CDR3 is 13 amino acids long. V shed 4 bases and J 5 bases; nucleotides not matched to a gene: 5. Per the germline V gene, CDR1 is SGHTA and CDR2 is FQGTGA. CDR3 protein: CASSSSGGDEQYF. CDR3 nucleotides: TGTGCCAGCAGCTCGTCGGGGGGAGACGAGCAGTACTTC.

This clonotype was seen only a few times. The chain carries TRBV24-1 and TRBJ1-1, with TRBD1 identical over 8 bases. V dropped 2 bases and J dropped 11; count of bases not matched to a gene: 6. Germline CDR1 and CDR2: KGHDR and SFDVKD. The CDR3 spans 13 residues. This CDR3 is CATSDSRTGWAFF. DNA of the CDR3: TGTGCCACCAGTGATTCCCGGACAGGGTGGGCTTTCTTT.

This clonotype has more than one count but fewer than ten. V and J are TRBV11-3 and TRBJ2-1; D possibly corresponds to TRBD1 (6 bases). The CDR3 is 16 amino acids. Germline lookup yields CDR1 SGHNT and CDR2 YENEEA. V lost 0 bases and J 0 bases, leaving 9 bases between the germline ends. The CDR3 DNA reads as TGTGCCAGCAGCTTAGAACAGGGAAGCTCCTACAATGAGCAGTTCTTC. Translating it yields CASSLEQGSSYNEQFF.

This clonotype was seen a handful of times. The CDR3 reads CASSRGREDTEAFF. The CDR3 bases are TGCGCCAGCAGCCGGGGACGGGAGGACACTGAAGCTTTCTTT. This sequence joins TRBV5-1 and TRBJ1-1, with TRBD1 as a possible D gene (5 bases). Trimming took 4 bases from V and 3 from J, leaving 13 bases between them. The germline CDR1 and CDR2 sequences are SGHRS and YFSETQ. The CDR3 contains 14 residues.

This clonotype was picked up a small number of times. This rearrangement joins TRBV11-2 to TRBJ2-2; 9 positions agree with TRBD1. The CDR3 contains 14 residues. V shed 4 bases and J 3 bases; nucleotides not matched to a gene: 0. The germline gives CDR1 SGHAT, CDR2 FQNNGV. The CDR3 spells CASSWTGDTGELFF. The DNA for the CDR3 is TGTGCCAGCAGCTGGACAGGGGACACCGGGGAGCTGTTTTTT.

Only a few counts were recorded for this clonotype. The V gene is TRBV5-1, the J gene TRBJ1-1; D not certain. Per the germline V gene, CDR1 is SGHRS and CDR2 is YFSETQ. The length of the CDR3 is 13 residues. Trimming took 7 bases from V and 0 from J, leaving 10 bases between them. The CDR3 loop reads CASQTNMNTEAFF. In DNA form, the CDR3 reads TGCGCCAGCCAAACCAACATGAACACTGAAGCTTTCTTT.